The 26 T cell receptor beta chains given below trace back to one sample, sequenced in a study of blood T cell repertoires in COVID-19. This table comes from immunoSEQ multiplex PCR, and its TCRdb copy is limited to in-frame clones, with some not included. The sample yields roughly 190,000 clones, approximately 91% seen once. Material: peripheral blood. All receptors come from a man between 25 and 39 years old with acute or convalescent COVID-19.

The chain has TRBV2 and TRBJ2-5; D is ambiguous. Germline V CDR1 and CDR2: SNHLY, FYNNEI. The CDR3 sequence is 11 residues long. The V end was cut by 5 bases, the J end by 2 bases, with 3 bases between. CDR3 coding DNA: TGTGCCAGCAGTCAGCAAGAGACCCAGTACTTC. This gives the protein CASSQQETQYF.

The V and J genes are TRBV28 and TRBJ2-7; a weak D match, TRBD1 (6 bases). CDR3 length equals 15 residues. Deletions cut 3 bases from V and 0 bases from J, with 12 bases between. CDR1 MDHEN and CDR2 SYDVKM come from the germline V gene. The CDR3 reads CASSFRGQLSYEQYF. The CDR3 DNA reads as TGTGCCAGCAGTTTCAGGGGCCAACTCTCCTACGAGCAGTACTTC.

The rearrangement joins TRBV12-3 or TRBV12-4 to TRBJ1-2; no definite D call. V shed 6 bases and J shed 6 bases, with 8 bases lying between them. The CDR3 extends over 11 amino acids. DNA for the CDR3: TGTGCCAGCAGCCTCCCCCATGGCTACACCTTC. This translates into CASSLPHGYTF.

The V call is TRBV19, the J call TRBJ1-6; D possibly corresponds to TRBD1 (6 bases). V was shortened by 2 bases and J by 7 bases, with 9 bases between the two germline ends. Germline lookup yields CDR1 LNHDA and CDR2 SQIVND (reference sequence). The CDR3 has 14 amino acids. CDR3 region: CASSIRDKNSPLHF. CDR3 nucleotides: TGTGCCAGTAGTATACGGGACAAGAATTCACCCCTCCACTTT.

CDR3 sequence (DNA): TGTGCCAGCAGCCCACCCGCCCAACTAGCGGGAGTTGGAAGTGAGCAGTTCTTC. It translates to CASSPPAQLAGVGSEQFF. The chain recombines TRBV11-3 with TRBJ2-1; 11 bases are shared with TRBD2. V gave up 5 bases and J gave up 9 bases; unmatched junction bases: 18. The germline CDR1 and CDR2 sequences are SGHNT and YENEEA. This CDR3 spans 18 amino acids.

The CDR3 sequence is CASNLSGGTEAFF. DNA of the CDR3: TGTGCCAGCAATCTCTCGGGGGGCACTGAAGCTTTCTTT. The chain joins TRBV6-5 to TRBJ1-1, with a weak D call TRBD1 (5 bases). Trimming left V 7 bases short and J 4 bases short, with 13 bases between. Germline V gene lookup returns CDR1 MNHEY and CDR2 SVGAGI. The CDR3 has 13 amino acids.

The genes are TRBV5-1 and TRBJ2-5, with a possible D match to TRBD1 (7 bases). V lost 0 bases, J lost 2 bases, and 11 bases lay in between. CDR3 length equals 15 residues. Germline V CDR1 and CDR2: SGHRS, YFSETQ. DNA for the CDR3: TGCGCCAGCAGCTTGGGATCAGGGGGGCAAGAGACCCAGTACTTC. Its translation is CASSLGSGGQETQYF.

The genes are TRBV24-1 and TRBJ1-2; 8 nucleotides agree with TRBD1. The CDR3 runs 16 residues. Looked up from germline, CDR1 is KGHDR and CDR2 is SFDVKD. J gave up 8 bases and V 5 bases, and 15 bases lay outside the gene matches. CDR3 bases: TGTGCCACCAGTGGGTCTGGACAGGGAACAAGAGACGGCTACACCTTC. The encoded protein is CATSGSGQGTRDGYTF.

CDR3 nucleotides: TGTGCCAGCAGTGAAGCTGCTTGGGACAGGGGATCACCCCTCCACTTT. Its protein is CASSEAAWDRGSPLHF. This rearrangement joins TRBV6-1 to TRBJ1-6, with TRBD1 matching 10 bases. The CDR3 runs 16 residues. Germline V gives CDR1 MNHNS, CDR2 SASEGT. V lost 0 bases to trimming and J lost 10 bases; unmatched junction nucleotides: 6.

This clone is a singleton in its sample. This rearrangement joins TRBV27 to TRBJ2-3; TRBD2 matches at 10 bases. CDR3 length: 17 residues. The J segment lost 2 bases and the V segment lost 5 bases, leaving 10 bases of the junction unmatched. Per germline, CDR1 MNHEY and CDR2 SMNVEV (reference sequence). The CDR3 spells CASSVKAGLAYTDTQYF. Here the CDR3 DNA reads TGTGCCAGCAGTGTAAAGGCGGGACTAGCGTACACAGATACGCAGTATTTT.

The gene calls are TRBV5-4 and TRBJ1-2, with D uncertain. The CDR3 is 14 residues long. V lost 0 bases and J lost 4, with 10 bases in between. Germline V gives CDR1 SGHNT, CDR2 YYREEE (reference sequence). This chain's CDR3 is CASSLVGDLYGYTF. The DNA for the CDR3 is TGTGCCAGCAGCTTGGTAGGAGACCTCTATGGCTACACCTTC.

The chain recombines TRBV27 with TRBJ1-5; TRBD1 is a possible D gene (6 bases). This CDR3 comprises 14 residues. V was cut by 2 bases and J by 7 bases, with 12 bases left in between. Germline CDR1 reads MNHEY; CDR2 reads SMNVEV (reference sequence). CDR3 sequence (DNA): TGTGCCAGCAGTTTAAGCAGGGGAGCCCAGCCCCAGCATTTT. It is translated as CASSLSRGAQPQHF.

The rearrangement links TRBV7-2 to TRBJ2-7, with 7 bases lining up with TRBD1. Germline V gene sequence: CDR1 SGHTA, CDR2 FQGNSA. The CDR3 extends over 14 amino acids. The V and J ends lost 2 bases and 6 bases, in that order; junction bases with no gene match: 7. The CDR3 sequence: CASSLTGVFAEQYF. The CDR3 DNA sequence: TGTGCCAGCAGCTTAACAGGGGTATTTGCCGAGCAGTACTTC.

The CDR3 nucleotides are TGTGCCAGCAGACTTCGACAGGGTGCTAACTATGGCTACACCTTC. This translates into CASRLRQGANYGYTF. The chain employs TRBV11-2 and TRBJ1-2, with 7 bases aligning to TRBD1. Germline values: CDR1 SGHAT, CDR2 FQNNGV. V lost 6 bases to trimming and J lost 0 bases; unmatched junction nucleotides: 7. This CDR3 has 15 amino acids.

This clone appeared once. The chain carries TRBV5-6 and TRBJ1-6, with D maybe TRBD1 (5 bases). Germline loops: CDR1 SGHDT, CDR2 YYEEEE. CDR3 length equals 16 residues. The germline V and J ends were trimmed by 3 bases and 6 bases, with 16 bases remaining between them. The DNA for the CDR3 is TGTGCCAGCAGCTCACAGGCGCGGGAGGGTAATTCACCCCTCCACTTT. Translated: CASSSQAREGNSPLHF.

The chain links TRBV19 to TRBJ2-2, with TRBD2 matching over 8 bases. The junction had 8 bases not matched to a gene; V was cut back by 7 bases and J by 7 bases. The CDR3 sequence is 14 residues long. Germline V CDR1 and CDR2: LNHDA, SQIVND (reference sequence). CDR3 protein: CASNRGGLHGELFF. The CDR3 coding sequence is TGTGCCAGTAACCGGGGGGGTTTGCACGGGGAGCTGTTTTTT.

As to this clone: Other DNA sequences of this sample code for an identical CDR3. This sequence joins TRBV11-2 and TRBJ1-2; D gene unclear. V was trimmed by 5 bases and J by 2 bases, leaving 9 bases between them. CDR1 is SGHAT, CDR2 FQNNGV, per germline. The CDR3 spans 13 residues. CDR3 sequence (DNA): TGTGCCAGCAGCCCAGACGGGAACTATGGCTACACCTTC. Its protein is CASSPDGNYGYTF.

The rearrangement uses TRBV19 and TRBJ2-1; 9 bases fit TRBD1. The CDR3 totals 18 residues. Trimming removed 6 bases from V and 0 bases from J; junction bases left unmatched: 12. Germline CDR1 is LNHDA and CDR2 is SQIVND (reference sequence). The CDR3 bases are TGTGCCAGTAGCGGGACAGGGATACGCCTCAGCTCCTACAATGAGCAGTTCTTC. Translating gives CASSGTGIRLSSYNEQFF.

This rearrangement joins TRBV7-3 to TRBJ2-3; TRBD2 might be the D (5 bases). The V gene lost 5 bases and the J gene lost 5 bases, with 11 bases spanning the gap. The CDR3 consists of 13 residues. Germline CDR1 and CDR2: SGHTA and FQGTGA. CDR3 in amino acids: CASSPNEGDTQYF. In nucleotides, the CDR3 is TGTGCCAGCAGCCCAAACGAGGGAGATACGCAGTATTTT.

The chain links TRBV5-5 to TRBJ2-1; tentatively, D is TRBD1 (5 bases). Deletions cut 2 bases from V and 3 bases from J, with 12 bases between. Germline V lookup: CDR1 SGHKS, CDR2 YYEKEE (reference sequence). This CDR3 is built from 15 residues. The CDR3 bases are TGTGCCAGCAGCTTTGTTGGTAGGGGCTACAATGAGCAGTTCTTC. It yields the protein CASSFVGRGYNEQFF. Based on the CDR3 plus reference TRBV5-5 and TRBJ2-1, the full variable domain is DAGVTQSPTHLIKTRGQQVTLRCSPISGHKSVSWYQQVLGQGPQFIFQYYEKEERGRGNFPDRFSARQFPNYSSELNVNALLLGDSALYLCASSFVGRGYNEQFFGPGTRLTVL.

This clone was picked up a small number of times. The rearrangement links TRBV4-1 to TRBJ2-1, with 14 bases aligning to TRBD2. CDR3 size: 18 residues. With V trimmed by 2 bases and J by 9 bases, 12 bases remained unmatched. Germline CDR1 is MGHRA and CDR2 is YSYEKL. CDR3: CASSQKRGGLAGVTEQFF. The CDR3 DNA is TGCGCCAGCAGCCAAAAAAGGGGGGGACTAGCGGGAGTCACTGAGCAGTTCTTC.

The V call is TRBV3-1 (or the pseudogene TRBV3-2), the J call TRBJ2-1; D remains unclear. The germline gives CDR1 LGHDT, CDR2 YNNKEL (reference sequence). This CDR3 comprises 15 residues. V gave up 0 bases and J gave up 7 bases, with 13 bases separating them. The CDR3 region has the DNA TGTGCCAGCAGCCAAGACGGGTTGGAAAGGAATGAGCAGTTCTTC. It specifies CASSQDGLERNEQFF.

V is TRBV7-9 and J is TRBJ2-7; possible D gene TRBD2, 6 bases. In germline, CDR1 is SEHNR, CDR2 FQNEAQ (reference sequence). V dropped 4 bases and J dropped 3 bases, with 13 bases sitting between them. The CDR3 consists of 14 residues. DNA of the CDR3: TGTGCCAGCAGCTCAGGAGGGACTTTCTACGAGCAGTACTTC. Its protein product is CASSSGGTFYEQYF.

The J gene is TRBJ1-3, the V gene TRBV9; the D is unclear. Germline values: CDR1 SGDLS, CDR2 YYNGEE. The CDR3 runs to 15 residues. V was clipped by 3 bases and J by 0 bases, with 10 bases between them. The DNA for the CDR3 is TGTGCCAGCAGCGCAGGCACCAGCTCTGGAAACACCATATATTTT. It encodes CASSAGTSSGNTIYF.

V gene TRBV5-1 combines with J gene TRBJ2-3; 15 nucleotides line up with TRBD2. The CDR3 is 17 amino acids. In germline, CDR1 is SGHRS, CDR2 YFSETQ. V shed 4 bases and J 2 bases; nucleotides not matched to a gene: 5. The CDR3 nucleotides are TGCGCCAGCAGCGGGGGACTAGCGGGGGGTATCACAGATACGCAGTATTTT. Translated: CASSGGLAGGITDTQYF.

The rearrangement uses TRBV5-4 and TRBJ2-7; a weak D match, TRBD2 (6 bases). The V end was cut by 0 bases, the J end by 2 bases, with 9 bases between. CDR3 length equals 14 residues. Germline V CDR1 and CDR2: SGHNT, YYREEE (reference sequence). The CDR3 DNA is TGTGCCAGCAGCTTGGCCGGGGGACCCTACGAGCAGTACTTC. It is translated as CASSLAGGPYEQYF.